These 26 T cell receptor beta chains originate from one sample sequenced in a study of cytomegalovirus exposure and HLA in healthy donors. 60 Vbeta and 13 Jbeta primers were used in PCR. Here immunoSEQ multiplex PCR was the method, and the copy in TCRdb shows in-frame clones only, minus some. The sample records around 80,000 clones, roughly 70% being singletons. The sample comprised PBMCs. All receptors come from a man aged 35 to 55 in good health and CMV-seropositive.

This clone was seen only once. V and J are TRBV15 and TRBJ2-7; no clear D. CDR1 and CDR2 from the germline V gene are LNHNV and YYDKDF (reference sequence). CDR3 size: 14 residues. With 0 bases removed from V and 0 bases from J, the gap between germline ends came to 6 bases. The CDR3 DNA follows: TGTGCCACCAGCAGAGACCGCAGCTCCTACGAGCAGTACTTC. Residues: CATSRDRSSYEQYF.

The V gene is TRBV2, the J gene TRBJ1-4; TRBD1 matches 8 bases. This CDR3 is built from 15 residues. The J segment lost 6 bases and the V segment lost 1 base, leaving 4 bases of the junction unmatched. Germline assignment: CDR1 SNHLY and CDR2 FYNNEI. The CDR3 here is CASSEGTGYYEKLFF. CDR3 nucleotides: TGTGCCAGCAGTGAAGGGACAGGGTATTATGAAAAACTGTTTTTT.

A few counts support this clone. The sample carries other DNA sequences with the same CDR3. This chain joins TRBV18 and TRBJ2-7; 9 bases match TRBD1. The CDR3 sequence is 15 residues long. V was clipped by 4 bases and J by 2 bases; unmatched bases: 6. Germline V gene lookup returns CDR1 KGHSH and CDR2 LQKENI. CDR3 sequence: CASSLPGQGTYEQYF. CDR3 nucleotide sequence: TGTGCCAGCTCACTCCCGGGACAGGGAACCTACGAGCAGTACTTC.

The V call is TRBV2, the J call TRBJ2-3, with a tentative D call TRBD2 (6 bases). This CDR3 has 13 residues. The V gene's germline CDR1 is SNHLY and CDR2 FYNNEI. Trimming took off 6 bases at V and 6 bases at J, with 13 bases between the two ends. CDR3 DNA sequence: TGTGCCAGCAGGGGGGACTTATGGGATACGCAGTATTTT. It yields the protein CASRGDLWDTQYF.

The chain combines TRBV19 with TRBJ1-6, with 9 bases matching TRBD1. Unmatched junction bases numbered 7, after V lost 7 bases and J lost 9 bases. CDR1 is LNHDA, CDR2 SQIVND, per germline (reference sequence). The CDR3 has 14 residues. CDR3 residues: CASTIDRGVSPLHF. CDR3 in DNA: TGTGCCAGTACCATAGACAGGGGGGTTTCACCCCTCCACTTT.

The CDR3 loop is CASRPSGSPAPNTEAFF. The CDR3 DNA follows: TGCGCCAGCAGGCCGAGCGGCTCCCCTGCTCCGAACACTGAAGCTTTCTTT. The V call is TRBV5-1, the J call TRBJ1-1; D uncertain. Germline CDR1 and CDR2: SGHRS and YFSETQ. V lost 5 bases and J 1 base, leaving 21 bases between the germline ends. The CDR3 consists of 17 residues.

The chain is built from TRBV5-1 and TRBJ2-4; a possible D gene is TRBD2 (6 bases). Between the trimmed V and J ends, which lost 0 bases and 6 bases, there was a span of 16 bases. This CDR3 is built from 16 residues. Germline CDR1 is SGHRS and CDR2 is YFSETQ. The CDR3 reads CASSLGPGRSGNIQYF. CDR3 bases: TGCGCCAGCAGCTTGGGTCCAGGGAGGTCGGGAAACATTCAGTACTTC.

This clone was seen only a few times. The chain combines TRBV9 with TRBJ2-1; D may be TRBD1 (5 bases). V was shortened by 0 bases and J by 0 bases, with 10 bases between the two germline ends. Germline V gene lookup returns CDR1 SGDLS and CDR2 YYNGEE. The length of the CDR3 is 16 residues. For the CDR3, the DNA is TGTGCCAGCAGCGTAGTCCAGGGTAGCTCCTACAATGAGCAGTTCTTC. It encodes CASSVVQGSSYNEQFF. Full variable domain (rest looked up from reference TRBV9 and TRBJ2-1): DSGVTQTPKHLITATGQRVTLRCSPRSGDLSVYWYQQSLDQGLQFLIQYYNGEERAKGNILERFSAQQFPDLHSELNLSSLELGDSALYFCASSVVQGSSYNEQFFGPGTRLTVL.

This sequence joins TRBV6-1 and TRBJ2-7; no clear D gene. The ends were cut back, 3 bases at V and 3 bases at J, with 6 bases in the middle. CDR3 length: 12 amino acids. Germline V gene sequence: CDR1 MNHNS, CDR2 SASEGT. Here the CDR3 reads CASSDTVYEQYF. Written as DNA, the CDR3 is TGTGCCAGCAGTGATACAGTCTACGAGCAGTACTTC.

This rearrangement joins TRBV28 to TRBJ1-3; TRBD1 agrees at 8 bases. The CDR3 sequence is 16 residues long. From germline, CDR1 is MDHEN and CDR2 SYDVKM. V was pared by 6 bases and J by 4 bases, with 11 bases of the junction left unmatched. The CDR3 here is CASRVPQGAGGNTIYF. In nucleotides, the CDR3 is TGTGCCAGCAGGGTTCCTCAGGGGGCGGGAGGAAACACCATATATTTT. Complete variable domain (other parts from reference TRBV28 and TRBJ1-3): DVKVTQSSRYLVKRTGEKVFLECVQDMDHENMFWYRQDPGLGLRLIYFSYDVKMKEKGDIPEGYSVSREKKERFSLILESASTNQTSMYLCASRVPQGAGGNTIYFGEGSWLTVV.

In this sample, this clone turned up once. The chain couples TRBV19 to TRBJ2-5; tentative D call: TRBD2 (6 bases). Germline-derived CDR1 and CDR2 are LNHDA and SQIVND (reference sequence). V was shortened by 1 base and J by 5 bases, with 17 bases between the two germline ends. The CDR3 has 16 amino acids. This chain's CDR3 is CASSIVSGAQRETQYF. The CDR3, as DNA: TGTGCCAGTAGTATAGTCTCGGGAGCTCAGAGGGAGACCCAGTACTTC.

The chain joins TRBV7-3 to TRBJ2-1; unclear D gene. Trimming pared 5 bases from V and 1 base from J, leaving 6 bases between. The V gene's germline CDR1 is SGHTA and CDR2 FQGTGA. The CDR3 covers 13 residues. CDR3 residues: CASSQTSYNEQFF. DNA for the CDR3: TGTGCCAGCAGCCAGACATCCTACAATGAGCAGTTCTTC.

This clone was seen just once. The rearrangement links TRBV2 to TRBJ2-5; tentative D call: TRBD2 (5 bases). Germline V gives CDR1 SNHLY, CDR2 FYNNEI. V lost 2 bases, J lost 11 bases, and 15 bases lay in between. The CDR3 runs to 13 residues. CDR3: CASSESGRPEQYF. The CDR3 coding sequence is TGTGCCAGCAGTGAAAGCGGAAGACCGGAGCAGTACTTC.

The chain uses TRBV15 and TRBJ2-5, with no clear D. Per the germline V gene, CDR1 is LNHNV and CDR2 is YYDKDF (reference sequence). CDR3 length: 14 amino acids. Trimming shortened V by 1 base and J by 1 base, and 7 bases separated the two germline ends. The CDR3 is CATSRVPSQETQYF. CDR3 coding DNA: TGTGCCACCAGCAGAGTTCCCAGCCAAGAGACCCAGTACTTC.

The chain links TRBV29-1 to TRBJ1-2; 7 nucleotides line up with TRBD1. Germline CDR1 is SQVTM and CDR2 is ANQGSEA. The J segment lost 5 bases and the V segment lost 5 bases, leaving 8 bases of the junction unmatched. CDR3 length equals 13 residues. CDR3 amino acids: CSVITEGAYGYTF. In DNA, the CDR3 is TGCAGCGTTATTACGGAGGGGGCGTATGGCTACACCTTC.

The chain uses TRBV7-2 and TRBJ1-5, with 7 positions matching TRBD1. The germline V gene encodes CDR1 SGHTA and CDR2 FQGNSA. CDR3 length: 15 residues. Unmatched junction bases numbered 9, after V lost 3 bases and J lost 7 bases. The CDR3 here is CASSLGQPWRQPQHF. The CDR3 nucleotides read TGTGCCAGCAGCTTGGGACAGCCCTGGCGGCAGCCCCAGCATTTT. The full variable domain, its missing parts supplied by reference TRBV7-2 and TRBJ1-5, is GAGVSQSPSNKVTEKGKDVELRCDPISGHTALYWYRQSLGQGLEFLIYFQGNSAPDKSGLPSDRFSAERTGGSVSTLTIQRTQQEDSAVYLCASSLGQPWRQPQHFGDGTRLSIL.

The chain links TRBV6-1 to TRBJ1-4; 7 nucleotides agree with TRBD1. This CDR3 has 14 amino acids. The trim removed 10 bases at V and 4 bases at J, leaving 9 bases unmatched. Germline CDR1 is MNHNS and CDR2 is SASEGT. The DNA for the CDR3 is TGTGCCACCTCCCGGGACAGCTTTAATGAAAAACTGTTTTTT. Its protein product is CATSRDSFNEKLFF.

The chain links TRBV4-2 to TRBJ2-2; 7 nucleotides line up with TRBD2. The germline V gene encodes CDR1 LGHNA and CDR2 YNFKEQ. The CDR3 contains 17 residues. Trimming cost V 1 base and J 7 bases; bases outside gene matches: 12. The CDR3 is CASSQGEEGGDLGELFF. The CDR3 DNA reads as TGTGCCAGCAGCCAAGGAGAGGAGGGAGGGGACCTCGGGGAGCTGTTTTTT.

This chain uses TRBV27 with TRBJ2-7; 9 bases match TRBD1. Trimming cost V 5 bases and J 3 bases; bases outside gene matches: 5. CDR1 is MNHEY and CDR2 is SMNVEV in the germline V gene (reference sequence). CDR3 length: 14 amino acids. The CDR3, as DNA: TGTGCCAGCAGTAAACGACAGGGGGGCTACGAGCAGTACTTC. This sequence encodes CASSKRQGGYEQYF.

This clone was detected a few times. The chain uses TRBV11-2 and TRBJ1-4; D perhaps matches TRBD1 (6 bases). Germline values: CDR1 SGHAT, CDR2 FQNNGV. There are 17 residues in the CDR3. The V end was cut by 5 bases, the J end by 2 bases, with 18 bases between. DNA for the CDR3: TGTGCCAGCAGCCGCTTTACGGGGGGCAGGACTAATGAAAAACTGTTTTTT. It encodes CASSRFTGGRTNEKLFF.

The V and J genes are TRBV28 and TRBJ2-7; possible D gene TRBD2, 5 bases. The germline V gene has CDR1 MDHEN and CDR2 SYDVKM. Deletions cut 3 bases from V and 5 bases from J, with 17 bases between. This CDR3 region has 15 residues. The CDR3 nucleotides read TGTGCCAGCAGTTTCTCAGAGGGTACCATTGACGAGCAGTACTTC. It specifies CASSFSEGTIDEQYF.

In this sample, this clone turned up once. The CDR3 DNA is TGCGCCAGCAGCGCCCGGGACAAGTATCACAATGAGCAGTTCTTC. Its protein product is CASSARDKYHNEQFF. The chain has TRBV5-1 and TRBJ2-1, with D possibly matching TRBD1 (6 bases). Germline V gene data show CDR1 as SGHRS and CDR2 as YFSETQ. Deletions cut 4 bases from V and 5 bases from J, with 16 bases between. This CDR3 spans 15 amino acids.

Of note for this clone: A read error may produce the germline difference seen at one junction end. The CDR3 reads CSSSLESGGLRGVEQYF. The CDR3 nucleotides are TGTTCCAGCAGCTTAGAATCGGGGGGCCTACGGGGAGTCGAGCAGTACTTC. The chain is built from TRBV7-9 and TRBJ2-7, with D maybe TRBD2 (7 bases). The CDR3 totals 17 residues. Germline CDR1 SEHNR, CDR2 FQNEAQ (reference sequence).

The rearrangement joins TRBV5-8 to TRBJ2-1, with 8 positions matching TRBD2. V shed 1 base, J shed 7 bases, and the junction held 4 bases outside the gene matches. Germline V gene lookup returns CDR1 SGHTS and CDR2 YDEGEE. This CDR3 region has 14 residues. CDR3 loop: CASSLQRGINEQFF. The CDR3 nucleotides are TGTGCCAGCAGCTTGCAGCGGGGGATAAATGAGCAGTTCTTC.

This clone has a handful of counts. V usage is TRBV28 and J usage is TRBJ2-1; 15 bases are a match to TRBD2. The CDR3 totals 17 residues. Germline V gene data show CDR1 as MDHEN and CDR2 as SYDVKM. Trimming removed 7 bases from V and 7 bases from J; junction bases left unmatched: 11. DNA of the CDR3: TGTGCCAGCATATCCTGGGGGGGACTAGCGGGAGGAAATGAGCAGTTCTTC. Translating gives CASISWGGLAGGNEQFF.

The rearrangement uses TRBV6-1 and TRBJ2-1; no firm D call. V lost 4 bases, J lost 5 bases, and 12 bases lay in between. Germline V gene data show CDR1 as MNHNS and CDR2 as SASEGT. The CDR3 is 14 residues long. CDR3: CASSVQAIHNEQFF. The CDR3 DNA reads TGTGCCAGCAGTGTCCAGGCTATCCACAATGAGCAGTTCTTC.